A selection of T cell receptor beta chains follows, all from one sample in a study of identical twins. TCRdb re-analysed the 5' RACE reads in MiXCR, keeping a single row per CDR3 protein. The sample contains fewer than 800,000 distinct CDR3 sequences, just over 7% of which appear only once. This sample was also put to use in a study of yellow fever vaccine responses in identical twins.

Sequenced sample: PBMCs. Receptor source: a woman aged 18-29 years in good health. The CDR3 runs from the conserved cysteine through the conserved F or W. The D gene is left open where the match is weak. Not every row has a clone size; where given, it reads once, few, many or a size class.

TRBV7-9	-	TRBJ2-1	12	many	CASSFSNNEQFF	TGTGCCAGCAGCTTCTCCAACAATGAGCAGTTCTTC
TRBV2	-	TRBJ2-7	16	-	CASTPESMGISYEQYF	TGTGCCAGCACCCCCGAATCTATGGGGATCTCCTACGAGCAGTACTTC
TRBV12-3/TRBV12-4	-	TRBJ1-6	15	-	CASSLEGQNNSPLHF	TGTGCCAGCAGTTTAGAAGGTCAGAATAATTCACCCCTCCACTTT
TRBV12-3/TRBV12-4	TRBD2	TRBJ2-2	16	-	CASSLAASGESGELFF	TGTGCCAGCAGTTTAGCGGCTAGCGGAGAGTCCGGGGAGCTGTTTTTT
TRBV24-1	TRBD1	TRBJ2-3	16	many	CATSDRGQGSTDTQYF	TGTGCCACCAGTGATCGGGGACAGGGGAGCACAGATACGCAGTATTTT
TRBV20-1	-	TRBJ2-3	15	-	CSASLASPRTDTQYF	TGCAGTGCTAGTCTCGCTAGCCCCCGCACAGATACGCAGTATTTT
TRBV7-8	TRBD2	TRBJ2-1	15	-	CASSPPGLAHDEQFF	TGTGCCAGCAGCCCTCCTGGACTAGCGCATGATGAGCAGTTCTTC
TRBV29-1	TRBD1	TRBJ2-1	14	once	CSAHGTGGYNEQFF	TGCAGCGCCCACGGGACAGGGGGCTACAATGAGCAGTTCTTC
TRBV7-8	TRBD2	TRBJ2-1	15	many	CASSFRLAGLNEQFF	TGTGCCAGCAGCTTCCGACTAGCGGGGCTCAATGAGCAGTTCTTC
TRBV10-2	-	TRBJ2-3	16	many	CASSEDQMVTKDTQYF	TGCGCCAGCAGTGAGGATCAAATGGTCACGAAAGATACGCAGTATTTT
TRBV20-1	TRBD2	TRBJ2-5	13	few	CSATLRGGETQYF	TGCAGTGCTACCCTTCGCGGGGGGGAGACCCAGTACTTC
TRBV29-1	-	TRBJ1-2	12	few	CSVDGQLYGYTF	TGCAGCGTTGATGGACAGCTCTATGGCTACACCTTC
TRBV12-3/TRBV12-4	TRBD2	TRBJ2-7	15	few	CASSFGLAGVYEQYF	TGTGCCAGCAGTTTTGGACTAGCGGGAGTGTACGAGCAGTACTTC
TRBV10-3	TRBD1	TRBJ1-5	14	many	CAINTQGADQPQHF	TGTGCCATCAATACCCAGGGGGCGGATCAGCCCCAGCATTTT
TRBV4-1	-	TRBJ2-3	11	many	CASSLYYTQYF	TGCGCCAGCAGCCTTTACTATACGCAGTATTTT
TRBV3-1	-	TRBJ1-1	16	few	CASSQQVWVGRTEAFF	TGTGCCAGCAGCCAACAAGTGTGGGTCGGTAGGACTGAAGCTTTCTTT
TRBV6-1	-	TRBJ2-2	13	-	CASTSPAQGRMFF	TGTGCCAGCACCTCTCCGGCGCAGGGGCGGATGTTTTTT
TRBV10-3	-	TRBJ2-1	15	few	CAISESIGGQEKQFF	TGTGCCATCAGTGAGTCAATAGGGGGGCAGGAGAAGCAGTTCTTC
TRBV2	TRBD2	TRBJ2-1	16	-	CASRGTSGGVSDEQFF	TGTGCCAGCAGAGGGACTAGCGGGGGGGTTTCGGATGAGCAGTTCTTC
TRBV12-3/TRBV12-4	TRBD2	TRBJ2-7	13	-	CASRIAGAYEQYF	TGTGCCAGTCGAATAGCGGGCGCCTACGAGCAGTACTTC
TRBV20-1	TRBD1	TRBJ2-1	16	many	CSARDLDREKVNEQFF	TGCAGTGCTAGAGACCTGGACAGGGAAAAGGTCAATGAGCAGTTCTTC
TRBV27	TRBD2	TRBJ2-7	13	-	CASRTGLASVVYF	TGTGCCAGCAGAACTGGACTAGCTAGTGTCGTGTACTTC
TRBV20-1	-	TRBJ1-6	17	few	CSARDPGSSSYNSPLHF	TGCAGTGCTAGAGATCCGGGGTCGAGCTCCTATAATTCACCCCTCCACTTT
TRBV10-3	TRBD1	TRBJ2-6	19	many	CAISESTGGLSSGANVLTF	TGTGCCATCAGTGAGTCTACAGGGGGGCTCTCCTCTGGGGCCAACGTCCTGACTTTC
TRBV29-1	-	TRBJ2-7	12	-	CSVRVGIYEQYF	TGCAGCGTTAGGGTAGGGATCTACGAGCAGTACTTC
TRBV20-1	-	TRBJ2-5	14	-	CSALGGGIWGTQYF	TGCAGTGCTCTGGGGGGCGGGATATGGGGGACCCAGTACTTC
TRBV5-1	TRBD1	TRBJ2-1	15	many	CASSPGQVLNNEQFF	TGCGCCAGCAGCCCGGGACAGGTTCTGAACAATGAGCAGTTCTTC
TRBV9	-	TRBJ1-5	20	-	CASSVAGFPHLLPSNQPQHF	TGTGCCAGCAGCGTAGCGGGGTTTCCGCATTTACTCCCTTCAAATCAGCCCCAGCATTTT
TRBV19	-	TRBJ2-1	13	-	CASTGWSYNEQFF	TGTGCCAGCACAGGGTGGTCCTACAATGAGCAGTTCTTC
TRBV20-1	TRBD1	TRBJ2-1	14	-	CSARGQGSYNEQFF	TGCAGTGCTCGAGGACAGGGCTCCTACAATGAGCAGTTCTTC
TRBV12-3/TRBV12-4	-	TRBJ1-6	15	few	CASSPRGTYNSPLHF	TGTGCCAGCAGTCCCAGAGGGACCTATAATTCACCCCTCCACTTT
TRBV20-1	-	TRBJ2-1	14	-	CSWGPGPGYNEQFF	TGCAGCTGGGGCCCGGGACCGGGCTACAATGAGCAGTTCTTC
TRBV12-3/TRBV12-4	-	TRBJ2-7	14	many	CASSLVAGIYEQYF	TGTGCCAGCAGTTTGGTCGCAGGGATCTACGAGCAGTACTTC
TRBV7-8	TRBD2	TRBJ2-2	15	many	CASSPRGSNTGELFF	TGTGCCAGCAGCCCGCGGGGGTCGAACACCGGGGAGCTGTTTTTT
TRBV5-1	TRBD2	TRBJ2-1	16	few	CATTEPGTSGINEQFF	TGCGCCACCACAGAACCCGGGACTAGCGGAATCAATGAGCAGTTCTTC
TRBV5-1	TRBD2	TRBJ2-1	15	many	CASSLVSGRAHEQFF	TGCGCCAGCAGCTTGGTTAGCGGGAGGGCCCATGAGCAGTTCTTC
TRBV24-1	-	TRBJ2-5	15	-	CATSDFGAPQETQYF	TGTGCCACCAGTGATTTCGGCGCACCCCAAGAGACCCAGTACTTC
TRBV24-1	-	TRBJ2-5	12	many	CATGGYQETQYF	TGTGCCACCGGGGGATATCAAGAGACCCAGTACTTC
TRBV29-1	TRBD1	TRBJ2-2	14	-	CSVPGTENTGELFF	TGCAGCGTTCCCGGGACAGAGAACACCGGGGAGCTGTTTTTT
TRBV3-1	-	TRBJ2-4	17	-	CASSQDYGSSAKNIQYF	TGTGCCAGCAGCCAAGATTACGGGAGCTCTGCCAAAAACATTCAGTACTTC
TRBV20-1	-	TRBJ2-3	15	-	CSVNRGGGRSDTQYF	TGCAGTGTCAACCGCGGGGGCGGGAGATCCGATACGCAGTATTTT
TRBV6-5	-	TRBJ2-7	16	many	CASSYSSSGAAYEQYF	TGTGCCAGCAGTTACTCGAGTTCGGGGGCGGCCTACGAGCAGTACTTC
TRBV12-3/TRBV12-4	-	TRBJ2-3	12	many	CASSLGGHTQYF	TGTGCCAGCAGTTTGGGCGGTCATACGCAGTATTTT
TRBV20-1	-	TRBJ2-1	12	many	CSASWGRDEQFF	TGCAGTGCTAGTTGGGGGCGGGATGAGCAGTTCTTC
TRBV15	-	TRBJ2-5	14	few	CATSRRTLQETQYF	TGTGCCACCAGCAGAAGGACCCTGCAAGAGACCCAGTACTTC
TRBV10-3	-	TRBJ2-1	12	many	CATGPSYNEQFF	TGTGCCACAGGACCAAGTTACAATGAGCAGTTCTTC